These T cell receptor beta chains were read from a single sample in a study of a mutant IDH1 vaccine in newly diagnosed glioma. The protocol was immunoSEQ multiplex PCR, while the TCRdb copy is restricted to in-frame clones and leaves out a portion. The top ten hold 8.9% of the sample, which has 30,000 to 45,000 clones, roughly 71% seen once. Their antigens are not known. The specimen comprised PBMCs, sampled from a glioma patient whose treatment included an IDH1 peptide vaccine. These receptors all stem from a man aged 40-49 years with glioma. Both conserved end residues are part of each CDR3. The order of the fields is D gene, V gene, J gene, CDR3 protein. The D gene is left open where the match is weak.

.	TRBV7-2	TRBJ2-1	CASSARVTIKGNEQFF
.	TRBV9	TRBJ2-3	CASSVAFDTQYF
TRBD2	TRBV18	TRBJ2-1	CASSPPGLAYNEQFF
.	TRBV29-1	TRBJ2-7	CSVVLSEQYF
.	TRBV15	TRBJ1-5	CATSRDRVDNQPQHF
.	TRBV5-1	TRBJ1-2	CASSPGTSDLYGYTF
.	TRBV7-9	TRBJ1-4	CASSLGRGNEKLFF
TRBD1	TRBV28	TRBJ1-1	CASSRGDRAGTEAFF
.	TRBV5-6	TRBJ2-3	CASSSRIRTDTQYF
.	TRBV5-1	TRBJ1-1	CASRENPGNTEAFF
TRBD2	TRBV6-5	TRBJ2-7	CASRTSGYEQYF
.	TRBV7-9	TRBJ1-5	CASSLENQPQHF
TRBD2	TRBV11-2	TRBJ2-2	CASSLAALAGGPGTGELFF
.	TRBV4-3	TRBJ2-3	CASSHLPSTDTQYF
.	TRBV5-4	TRBJ2-3	CASSFGVVRGTDTQYF
.	TRBV2	TRBJ1-1	CASLGGPKAFF
.	TRBV7-9	TRBJ1-3	CASSHVGGTDTIYF
.	TRBV5-8	TRBJ2-6	CASSYRANVLTF
TRBD2	TRBV6-1	TRBJ2-1	CASSELAGWNEQFF
.	TRBV29-1	TRBJ2-5	CSVEADQETQYF
.	TRBV5-6	TRBJ2-3	CASSSPLDLITDTQYF
.	TRBV2	TRBJ1-5	CASKDHQNNQPQHF
.	TRBV11-2	TRBJ2-2	CASSFRGVGNDGELFF
.	TRBV18	TRBJ2-3	CASSPGTTSTDTQYF
.	TRBV5-1	TRBJ2-7	CASSPQGGSYEQYF
.	TRBV11-2	TRBJ2-7	CASSLGGTGYEQYF
TRBD1	TRBV29-1	TRBJ2-5	CSVTGDNQETQYF
.	TRBV5-1	TRBJ2-3	CASRLDSTDTQYF
.	TRBV5-1	TRBJ1-4	CASSPTATNEKLFF
.	TRBV2	TRBJ2-5	CASSFEPLIGAQYF
.	TRBV6-1	TRBJ2-5	CASSEVEGRETQYF
TRBD2	TRBV6-5	TRBJ2-7	CASSPGLAEYEQYF
.	TRBV28	TRBJ2-3	CASSFTQGDTQYF
TRBD2	TRBV4-3	TRBJ2-5	CASSQRASGLQETQYF
.	TRBV15	TRBJ1-4	CATSRGQGNEKLFF
.	TRBV2	TRBJ2-2	CASSSPFSAGELFF
TRBD2	TRBV29-1	TRBJ2-7	CSVEGIGTSGNEQYF
.	TRBV2	TRBJ1-4	CASSLGIYNEKLFF
.	TRBV5-1	TRBJ2-2	CASSPGTLTAGELFF
.	TRBV12-5	TRBJ2-5	CASGLDAPGTSRETQYF
.	TRBV6-1	TRBJ1-1	CASTATGQGTEAFF
TRBD2	TRBV29-1	TRBJ2-1	CSATGLAASSYNEQFF
.	TRBV5-4	TRBJ2-3	CASSPHSGALLTQYF
.	TRBV27	TRBJ2-2	CASSLYGGRATQAHTGELFF
.	TRBV7-6	TRBJ2-3	CASSPAEVLADTQYF